This is a list of T cell receptor beta chains from one sample in a study of blood T cell repertoires in COVID-19. Sequencing used immunoSEQ multiplex PCR; TCRdb keeps in-frame clones, though not all of them. Altogether about 240,000 clones are present, around 89% being singletons, with the ten largest covering under 9.5%. What was sequenced was PBMCs or T cells enriched from blood (not recorded which). These receptors were collected from a man aged 40-50 years who had recovered from COVID-19. CDR3s include the opening cysteine and the closing phenylalanine or tryptophan. Fields, in order: clone size, V gene, D gene, J gene, CDR3 protein, CDR3 DNA. The D gene is left open where the match is weak. Clone sizes are given selectively: once, few, many, or a class where the clone is expanded.

abundance: NA
v_gene: TRBV11-1
d_gene: TRBD2
j_gene: TRBJ2-2
CDR3aa: CASSLSGIYTGELFF
CDR3nt: TGTGCCAGCAGCTTAAGCGGGATCTACACCGGGGAGCTGTTTTTT

abundance: many
v_gene: TRBV7-3
d_gene: NA
j_gene: TRBJ1-2
CDR3aa: CASSQQGNPNYGYTF
CDR3nt: TGTGCCAGCAGTCAACAGGGAAACCCTAACTATGGCTACACCTTC

abundance: NA
v_gene: TRBV5-6
d_gene: NA
j_gene: TRBJ1-1
CDR3aa: CASSLYTEAFF
CDR3nt: TGTGCCAGCAGCCTATACACTGAAGCTTTCTTT

abundance: NA
v_gene: TRBV5-1
d_gene: NA
j_gene: TRBJ1-6
CDR3aa: CASSDRESGASNSPLHF
CDR3nt: TGCGCCAGCAGCGACCGGGAATCGGGAGCCTCTAATTCACCCCTCCACTTT

abundance: NA
v_gene: TRBV7-3
d_gene: NA
j_gene: TRBJ2-7
CDR3aa: CASSLGGVGTKDSGQYF
CDR3nt: TGTGCCAGCAGCCTTGGGGGTGTGGGGACTAAGGACAGCGGGCAGTACTTC

abundance: NA
v_gene: TRBV11-3
d_gene: NA
j_gene: TRBJ2-1
CDR3aa: CASSVVAGRSYEQFF
CDR3nt: TGTGCCAGCAGCGTAGTGGCAGGGAGGTCGTATGAGCAGTTCTTC

abundance: few
v_gene: TRBV7-5
d_gene: NA
j_gene: TRBJ2-5
CDR3aa: CARSSGLAGFLETQYF
CDR3nt: TGTGCCAGAAGCTCTGGACTAGCGGGGTTCTTAGAGACCCAGTACTTC

abundance: NA
v_gene: TRBV7-9
d_gene: NA
j_gene: TRBJ2-7
CDR3aa: CASSARGEQYF
CDR3nt: TGTGCCAGCAGCGCCAGGGGCGAGCAGTACTTC

abundance: NA
v_gene: TRBV19
d_gene: NA
j_gene: TRBJ2-2
CDR3aa: CASSILSVTNTGELFF
CDR3nt: TGTGCCAGTAGTATCCTAAGCGTGACGAACACCGGGGAGCTGTTTTTT

abundance: NA
v_gene: TRBV29-1
d_gene: NA
j_gene: TRBJ2-3
CDR3aa: CSVARARDTDTQYF
CDR3nt: TGCAGCGTTGCCAGGGCCAGGGACACAGATACGCAGTATTTT

abundance: NA
v_gene: TRBV7-9
d_gene: NA
j_gene: TRBJ1-4
CDR3aa: CASSDREPGLEKLFF
CDR3nt: TGTGCCAGCAGCGACAGAGAACCGGGACTTGAAAAACTGTTTTTT

abundance: NA
v_gene: TRBV28
d_gene: TRBD1
j_gene: TRBJ2-7
CDR3aa: CASSSTGWGSYEQYF
CDR3nt: TGTGCCAGCAGTTCGACAGGGTGGGGGTCCTACGAGCAGTACTTC

abundance: NA
v_gene: TRBV27
d_gene: NA
j_gene: TRBJ2-3
CDR3aa: CASSSTIGASTDTQYF
CDR3nt: TGTGCCAGCAGTTCTACGATAGGGGCTAGCACAGATACGCAGTATTTT

abundance: NA
v_gene: TRBV27
d_gene: NA
j_gene: TRBJ1-2
CDR3aa: CASSLYRGSGGYTF
CDR3nt: TGTGCCAGCAGTTTATATAGGGGCTCAGGTGGCTACACCTTC

abundance: NA
v_gene: TRBV9
d_gene: TRBD1
j_gene: TRBJ2-7
CDR3aa: CASSGPGTVRNEQYF
CDR3nt: TGTGCCAGCAGCGGTCCGGGGACAGTGCGAAACGAGCAGTACTTC

abundance: NA
v_gene: TRBV27
d_gene: TRBD1
j_gene: TRBJ1-1
CDR3aa: CASTPGGMNTEAFF
CDR3nt: TGTGCCAGCACCCCAGGGGGGATGAACACTGAAGCTTTCTTT

abundance: NA
v_gene: TRBV7-6
d_gene: NA
j_gene: TRBJ2-2
CDR3aa: CASSSDRNYAGELFF
CDR3nt: TGTGCCAGCAGCTCTGACAGGAATTATGCCGGGGAGCTGTTTTTT

abundance: once
v_gene: TRBV7-9
d_gene: NA
j_gene: TRBJ2-7
CDR3aa: CASSLAAGTTRSSYEQYF
CDR3nt: TGTGCCAGCAGCTTAGCGGCCGGAACCACAAGGAGCTCCTACGAGCAGTACTTC

abundance: NA
v_gene: TRBV12-5
d_gene: NA
j_gene: TRBJ1-6
CDR3aa: CASGRDTNSPLHF
CDR3nt: TGTGCTAGTGGTCGGGACACCAATTCACCCCTCCACTTT

abundance: NA
v_gene: TRBV5-4
d_gene: NA
j_gene: TRBJ1-4
CDR3aa: CASSYIPEENEKLFF
CDR3nt: TGTGCCAGCAGCTACATCCCGGAGGAGAATGAAAAACTGTTTTTT

abundance: few
v_gene: TRBV18
d_gene: NA
j_gene: TRBJ2-5
CDR3aa: CASSTVDQETQYF
CDR3nt: TGTGCCAGCTCAACTGTTGACCAAGAGACCCAGTACTTC

abundance: NA
v_gene: TRBV19
d_gene: TRBD1
j_gene: TRBJ1-1
CDR3aa: CASSMGDRKQEAFF
CDR3nt: TGTGCCAGTAGTATGGGGGACAGAAAGCAAGAAGCTTTCTTT

abundance: NA
v_gene: TRBV29-1
d_gene: NA
j_gene: TRBJ2-5
CDR3aa: CSVGERQETQYF
CDR3nt: TGCAGCGTTGGAGAGCGCCAAGAGACCCAGTACTTC

abundance: NA
v_gene: TRBV9
d_gene: TRBD1
j_gene: TRBJ2-2
CDR3aa: CASRTRAGGTGELFF
CDR3nt: TGTGCCAGCAGGACCCGGGCAGGGGGCACCGGGGAGCTGTTTTTT

abundance: NA
v_gene: TRBV9
d_gene: TRBD2
j_gene: TRBJ2-2
CDR3aa: CASSVGVQREYTGELFF
CDR3nt: TGTGCCAGCAGCGTAGGGGTCCAGCGGGAGTACACCGGGGAGCTGTTTTTT

abundance: NA
v_gene: TRBV5-1
d_gene: TRBD1
j_gene: TRBJ1-6
CDR3aa: CASSGGTADNSPLHF
CDR3nt: TGCGCCAGCAGCGGCGGGACAGCGGATAATTCACCCCTCCACTTT

abundance: NA
v_gene: TRBV21-1
d_gene: NA
j_gene: TRBJ2-4
CDR3aa: CASSKGLRVIAKNIQYF
CDR3nt: TGTGCCAGCAGCAAAGGTCTCAGGGTGATAGCCAAAAACATTCAGTACTTC

abundance: NA
v_gene: TRBV4-1
d_gene: NA
j_gene: TRBJ1-4
CDR3aa: CASSREGFTNEKLFF
CDR3nt: TGCGCCAGCAGCAGGGAGGGATTCACTAATGAAAAACTGTTTTTT

abundance: NA
v_gene: TRBV28
d_gene: NA
j_gene: TRBJ2-1
CDR3aa: CASSPSLGRWNEQFF
CDR3nt: TGTGCCAGCAGTCCCTCCCTTGGGAGGTGGAATGAGCAGTTCTTC

abundance: NA
v_gene: TRBV13
d_gene: NA
j_gene: TRBJ2-7
CDR3aa: CASSLNIRGPLYEQYF
CDR3nt: TGTGCCAGCAGCCTCAACATCAGGGGACCCCTCTACGAGCAGTACTTC

abundance: NA
v_gene: TRBV19
d_gene: NA
j_gene: TRBJ2-3
CDR3aa: CASSMGDAYTDTQYF
CDR3nt: TGTGCCAGTAGTATGGGAGACGCCTACACAGATACGCAGTATTTT

abundance: NA
v_gene: TRBV6-5
d_gene: NA
j_gene: TRBJ1-5
CDR3aa: CASGPGTLGNQPQHF
CDR3nt: TGTGCCAGCGGACCCGGGACTTTAGGCAATCAGCCCCAGCATTTT